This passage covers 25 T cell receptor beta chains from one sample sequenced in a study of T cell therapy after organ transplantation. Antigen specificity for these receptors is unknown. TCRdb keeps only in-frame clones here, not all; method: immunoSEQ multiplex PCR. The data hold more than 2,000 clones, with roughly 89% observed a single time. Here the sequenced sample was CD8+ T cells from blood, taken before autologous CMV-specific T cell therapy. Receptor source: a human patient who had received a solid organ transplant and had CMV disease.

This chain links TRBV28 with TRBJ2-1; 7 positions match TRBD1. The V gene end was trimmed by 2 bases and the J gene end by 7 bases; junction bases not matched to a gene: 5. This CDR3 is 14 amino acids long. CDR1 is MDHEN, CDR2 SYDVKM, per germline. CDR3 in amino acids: CASSLEGARNEQFF. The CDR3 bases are TGTGCCAGCAGTTTAGAGGGGGCCAGAAATGAGCAGTTCTTC.

The CDR3 region is CASSQVGGAADTQYF. The CDR3 DNA reads as TGTGCCAGCAGCCAAGTTGGGGGGGCGGCAGATACGCAGTATTTT. This chain connects TRBV4-2 to TRBJ2-3; D is possibly TRBD2 (7 bases). In germline, CDR1 is LGHNA, CDR2 YNFKEQ. This CDR3 is built from 15 residues. V shed 1 base and J shed 4 bases, with 12 bases lying between them.

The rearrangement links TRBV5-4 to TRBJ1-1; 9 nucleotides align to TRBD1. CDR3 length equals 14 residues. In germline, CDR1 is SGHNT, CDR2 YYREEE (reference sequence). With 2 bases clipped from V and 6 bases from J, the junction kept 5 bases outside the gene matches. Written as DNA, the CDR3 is TGTGCCAGCAGCTTCAGGGACAGGGTGCCTGAAGCTTTCTTT. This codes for CASSFRDRVPEAFF.

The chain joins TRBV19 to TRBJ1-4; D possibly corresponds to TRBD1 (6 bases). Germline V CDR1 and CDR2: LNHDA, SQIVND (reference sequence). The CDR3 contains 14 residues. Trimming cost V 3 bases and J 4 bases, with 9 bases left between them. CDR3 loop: CASSIGDINEKLFF. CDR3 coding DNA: TGTGCCAGTAGTATTGGGGACATTAATGAAAAACTGTTTTTT. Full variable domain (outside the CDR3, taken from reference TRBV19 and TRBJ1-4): DGGITQSPKYLFRKEGQNVTLSCEQNLNHDAMYWYRQDPGQGLRLIYYSQIVNDFQKGDIAEGYSVSREKKESFPLTVTSAQKNPTAFYLCASSIGDINEKLFFGSGTQLSVL.

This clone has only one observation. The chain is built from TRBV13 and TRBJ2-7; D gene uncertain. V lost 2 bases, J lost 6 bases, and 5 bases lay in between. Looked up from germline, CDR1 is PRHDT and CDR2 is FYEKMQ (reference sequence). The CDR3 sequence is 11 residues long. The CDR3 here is CASSLMGEQYF. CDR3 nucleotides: TGTGCCAGCAGCTTAATGGGCGAGCAGTACTTC.

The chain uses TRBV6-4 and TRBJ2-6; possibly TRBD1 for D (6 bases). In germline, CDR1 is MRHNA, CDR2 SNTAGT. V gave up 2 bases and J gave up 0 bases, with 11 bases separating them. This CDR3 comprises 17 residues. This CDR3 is CASSDPQGLSGANVLTF. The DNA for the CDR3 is TGTGCCAGCAGTGACCCCCAGGGGCTCTCTGGGGCCAACGTCCTGACTTTC.

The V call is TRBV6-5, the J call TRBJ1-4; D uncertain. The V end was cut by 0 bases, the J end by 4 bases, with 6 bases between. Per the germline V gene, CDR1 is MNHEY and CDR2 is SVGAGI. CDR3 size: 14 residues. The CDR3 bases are TGTGCCAGCAGTTACTCAGGTTTTAATGAAAAACTGTTTTTT. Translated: CASSYSGFNEKLFF.

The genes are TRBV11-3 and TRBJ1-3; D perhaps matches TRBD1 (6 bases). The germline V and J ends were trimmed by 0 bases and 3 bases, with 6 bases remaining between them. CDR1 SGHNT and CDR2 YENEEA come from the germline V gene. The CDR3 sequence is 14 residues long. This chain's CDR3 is CASSLDRGGNTIYF. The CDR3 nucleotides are TGTGCCAGCAGCTTAGACAGGGGTGGAAACACCATATATTTT.

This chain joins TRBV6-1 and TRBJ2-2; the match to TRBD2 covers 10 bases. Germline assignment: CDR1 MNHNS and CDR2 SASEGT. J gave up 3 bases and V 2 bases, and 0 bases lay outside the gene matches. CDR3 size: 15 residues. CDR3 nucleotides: TGTGCCAGCAGTGAACTAGCGGGAGACACCGGGGAGCTGTTTTTT. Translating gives CASSELAGDTGELFF.

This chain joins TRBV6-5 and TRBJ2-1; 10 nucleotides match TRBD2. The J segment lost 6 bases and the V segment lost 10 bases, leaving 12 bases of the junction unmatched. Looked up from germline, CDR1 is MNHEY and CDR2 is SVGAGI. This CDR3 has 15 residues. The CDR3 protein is CAIGTGSGGINEQFF. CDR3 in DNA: TGTGCCATCGGGACAGGTAGCGGGGGGATCAATGAGCAGTTCTTC.

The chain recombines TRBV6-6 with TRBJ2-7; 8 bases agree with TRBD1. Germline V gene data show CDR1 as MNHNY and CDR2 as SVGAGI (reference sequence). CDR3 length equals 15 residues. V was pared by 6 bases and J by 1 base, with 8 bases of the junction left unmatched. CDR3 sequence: CASSYRDRLSYEQYF. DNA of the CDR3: TGTGCCAGCAGCTATCGGGACAGGCTTTCCTACGAGCAGTACTTC.

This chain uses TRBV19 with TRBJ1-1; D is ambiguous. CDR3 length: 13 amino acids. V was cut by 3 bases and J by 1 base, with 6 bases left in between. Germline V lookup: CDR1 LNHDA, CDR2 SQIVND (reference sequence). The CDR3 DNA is TGTGCCAGTAGTATCTGGGAGAACACTGAAGCTTTCTTT. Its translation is CASSIWENTEAFF.

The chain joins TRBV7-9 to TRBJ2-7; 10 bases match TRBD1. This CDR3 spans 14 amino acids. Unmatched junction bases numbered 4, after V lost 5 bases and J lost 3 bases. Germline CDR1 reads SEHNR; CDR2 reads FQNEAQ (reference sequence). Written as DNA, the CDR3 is TGTGCCAGCAGCCCAGGACAGGGGGTCTACGAGCAGTACTTC. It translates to CASSPGQGVYEQYF.

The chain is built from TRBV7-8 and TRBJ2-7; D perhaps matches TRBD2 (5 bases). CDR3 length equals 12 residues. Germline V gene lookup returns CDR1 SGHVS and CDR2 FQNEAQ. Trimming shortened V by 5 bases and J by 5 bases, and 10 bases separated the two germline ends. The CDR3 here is CASSAREDEQYF. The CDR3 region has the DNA TGTGCCAGCAGCGCCCGGGAAGACGAGCAGTACTTC.

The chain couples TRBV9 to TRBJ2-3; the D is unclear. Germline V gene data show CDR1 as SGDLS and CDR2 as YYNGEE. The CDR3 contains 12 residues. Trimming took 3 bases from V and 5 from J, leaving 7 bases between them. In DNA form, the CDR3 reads TGTGCCAGCAGCGCTGACGAAGATACGCAGTATTTT. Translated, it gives CASSADEDTQYF.

The CDR3 loop reads CASSARQGSDTGELFF. DNA of the CDR3: TGTGCCAGCAGCGCCAGACAGGGGAGCGACACCGGGGAGCTGTTTTTT. The chain couples TRBV7-6 to TRBJ2-2; 8 bases agree with TRBD1. Germline V lookup: CDR1 SGHVS, CDR2 FNYEAQ. With V trimmed by 5 bases and J by 3 bases, 8 bases remained unmatched. The CDR3 loop spans 16 amino acids.

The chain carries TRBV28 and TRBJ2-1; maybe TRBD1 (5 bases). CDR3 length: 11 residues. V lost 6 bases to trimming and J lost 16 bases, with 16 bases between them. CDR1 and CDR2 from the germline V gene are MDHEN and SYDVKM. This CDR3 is CASRIEGAAFF. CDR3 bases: TGTGCCAGCAGGATAGAAGGGGCCGCCTTCTTC.

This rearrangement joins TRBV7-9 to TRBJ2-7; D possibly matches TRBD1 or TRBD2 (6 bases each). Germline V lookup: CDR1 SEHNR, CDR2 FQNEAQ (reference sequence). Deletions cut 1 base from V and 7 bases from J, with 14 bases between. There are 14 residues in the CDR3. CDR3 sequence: CASSLEGEVREQYF. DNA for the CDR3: TGTGCCAGCAGCTTAGAGGGGGAGGTTAGGGAGCAGTACTTC.

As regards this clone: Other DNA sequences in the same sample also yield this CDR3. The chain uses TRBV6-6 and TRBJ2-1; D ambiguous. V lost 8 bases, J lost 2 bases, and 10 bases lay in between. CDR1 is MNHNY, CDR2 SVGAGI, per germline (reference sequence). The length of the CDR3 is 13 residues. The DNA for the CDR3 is TGTGCCAGCGGAACCGGGCCCTACAATGAGCAGTTCTTC. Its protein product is CASGTGPYNEQFF.

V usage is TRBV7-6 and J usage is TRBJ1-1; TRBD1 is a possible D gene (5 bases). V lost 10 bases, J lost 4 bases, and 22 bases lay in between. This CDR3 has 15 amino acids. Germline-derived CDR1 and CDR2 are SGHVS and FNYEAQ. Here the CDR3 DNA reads TGTGCCATATCTAGGGAGGGACTGGAAGGCACTGAAGCTTTCTTT. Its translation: CAISREGLEGTEAFF.

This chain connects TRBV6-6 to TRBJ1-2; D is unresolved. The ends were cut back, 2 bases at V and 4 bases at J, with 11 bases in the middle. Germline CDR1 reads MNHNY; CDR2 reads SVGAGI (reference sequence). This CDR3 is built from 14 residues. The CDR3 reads CASSYGSRVYGYTF. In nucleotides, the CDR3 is TGTGCCAGCAGTTACGGCAGTAGAGTCTATGGCTACACCTTC.

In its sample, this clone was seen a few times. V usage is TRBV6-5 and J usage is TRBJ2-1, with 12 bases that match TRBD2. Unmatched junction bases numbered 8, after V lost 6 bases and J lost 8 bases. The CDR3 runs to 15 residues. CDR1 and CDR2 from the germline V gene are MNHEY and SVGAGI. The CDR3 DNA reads TGTGCCAGCAGCTCGGGACTAGCGGGTAAATATGAGCAGTTCTTC. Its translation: CASSSGLAGKYEQFF.

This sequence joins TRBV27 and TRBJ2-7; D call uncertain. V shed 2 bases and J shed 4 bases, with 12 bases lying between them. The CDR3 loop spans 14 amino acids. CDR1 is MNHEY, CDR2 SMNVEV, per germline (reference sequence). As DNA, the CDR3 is TGTGCCAGCAGTTTAATGCGGCAGAGGTACGAGCAGTACTTC. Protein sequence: CASSLMRQRYEQYF.

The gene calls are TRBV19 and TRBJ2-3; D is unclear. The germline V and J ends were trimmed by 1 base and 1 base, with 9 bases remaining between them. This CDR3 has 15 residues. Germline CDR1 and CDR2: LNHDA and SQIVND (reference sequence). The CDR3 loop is CASSIGHGGTDTQYF. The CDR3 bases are TGTGCCAGTAGTATAGGACACGGTGGCACAGATACGCAGTATTTT.

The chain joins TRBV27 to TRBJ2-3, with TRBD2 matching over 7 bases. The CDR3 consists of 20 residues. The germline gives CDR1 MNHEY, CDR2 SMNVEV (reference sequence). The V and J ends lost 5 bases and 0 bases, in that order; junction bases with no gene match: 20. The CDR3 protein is CASSTQRGVEGNPSTDTQYF. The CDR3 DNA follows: TGTGCCAGCAGTACCCAGCGGGGCGTGGAGGGAAATCCTAGCACAGATACGCAGTATTTT.